The entry below describes one T cell receptor (beta chain). Its recognized antigen is unknown. Base qualities are not recorded, but no much larger clone differs from it by a single base. The data belong to a study of blood T cell repertoires in COVID-19 (dated by TCRdb to the early 2020s). Describing the broader study: Samples from collaborators originated in the United States, Italy and Spain and spanned both the acute and convalescent phases of COVID-19. The material from the prospective study consisted of cDNA or gDNA derived from T cells, B-cell-depleted T cells, or PBMCs. The dataset comprised deeply sampled blood TCRbeta repertoires from subjects exposed to, actively infected with, or recovered from COVID-19. The repertoires were made available in a free public database intended to serve as a resource for research on the immune response to SARS-CoV-2. The samples were drawn from two sources: the first 160 participants of the ongoing ImmuneRACE study, and 1,254 subjects contributed by 6 global collaborators. Nearly every sample came with metadata listing a de-identified subject ID, COVID-19 status, age in years and sex. HLA class I and class II types, where available, came from metadata supplied by the sample provider rather than from assay-based typing.

Each collaborating institution followed its own protocols to collect whole blood in K2EDTA tubes. For TCRbeta analysis, collaborators shipped samples as frozen whole blood, isolated PBMCs, or DNA extracted from either of those sample types. Reading the germline V gene gives CDR1 SGHTA and CDR2 FQGNSA. V and J lose 5 bases and 4 bases, and a span of 11 bases separates them. The CDR3 has 13 amino acids, counting the end cysteine and phenylalanine. Only the CDR3 region is kept as DNA, spanning 39 bases read in frame from base 1. TCRbeta CDR3 regions were amplified from genomic DNA using the immunoSEQ Assay, a bias-controlled multiplex PCR. As for the authors' bioinformatics: The number of nucleated cells in each sample was estimated from the amplification of reference gene primers within the assay. To quantify the absolute abundance of each unique TCRbeta CDR3 rearrangement, sequence reads were collapsed and filtered. For each sample, productive Simpson clonality was calculated as the square root of Simpson's diversity index across productive rearrangements. TCRdb retrieved this table from immuneACCESS and kept in-frame rearrangements only. Not all clones are present; in checked studies, unresolved V genes account for under half, and no reason is known for the remainder. V and J calls and clone size come straight from that table; D and trimming were deduced from the DNA. The sample table contains about 210,000 clones; only one count was recorded for over 70% of them. Clones ranked in the top ten supply 2.9% of the sample.

Here is what the overall study found, with its caveats: How much clinical and demographic metadata was included differed by source and by participant, and the metadata was provided uncurated.

The receptor comes from a man aged 45-65 years with active or convalescent COVID-19. The rearrangement joined TRBV7-2 to TRBJ1-1; TRBD1 could be the D gene, as 6 bases match. Sequenced: peripheral blood. The DNA sequence reads TGTGCCAGCAGCCAGGGACACCCCACTGAAGCTTTCTTT. It is translated as CASSQGHPTEAFF.